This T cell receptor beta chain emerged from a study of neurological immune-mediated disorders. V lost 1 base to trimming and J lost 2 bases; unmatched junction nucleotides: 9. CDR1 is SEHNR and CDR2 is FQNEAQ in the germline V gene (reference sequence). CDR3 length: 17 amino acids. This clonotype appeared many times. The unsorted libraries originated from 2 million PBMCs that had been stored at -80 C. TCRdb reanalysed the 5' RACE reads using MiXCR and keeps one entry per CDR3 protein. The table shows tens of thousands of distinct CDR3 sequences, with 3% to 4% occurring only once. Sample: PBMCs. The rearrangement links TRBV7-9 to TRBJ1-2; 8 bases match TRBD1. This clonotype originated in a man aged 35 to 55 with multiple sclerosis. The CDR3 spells CASSLDGRTGRNYGYTF. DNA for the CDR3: TGTGCCAGCAGCTTAGATGGAAGGACAGGGCGGAACTATGGCTACACCTTC. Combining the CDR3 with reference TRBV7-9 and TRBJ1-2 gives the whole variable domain DTGVSQNPRHKITKRGQNVTFRCDPISEHNRLYWYRQTLGQGPEFLTYFQNEAQLEKSRLLSDRFSAERPKGSFSTLEIQRTEQGDSAMYLCASSLDGRTGRNYGYTFGSGTRLTVV.